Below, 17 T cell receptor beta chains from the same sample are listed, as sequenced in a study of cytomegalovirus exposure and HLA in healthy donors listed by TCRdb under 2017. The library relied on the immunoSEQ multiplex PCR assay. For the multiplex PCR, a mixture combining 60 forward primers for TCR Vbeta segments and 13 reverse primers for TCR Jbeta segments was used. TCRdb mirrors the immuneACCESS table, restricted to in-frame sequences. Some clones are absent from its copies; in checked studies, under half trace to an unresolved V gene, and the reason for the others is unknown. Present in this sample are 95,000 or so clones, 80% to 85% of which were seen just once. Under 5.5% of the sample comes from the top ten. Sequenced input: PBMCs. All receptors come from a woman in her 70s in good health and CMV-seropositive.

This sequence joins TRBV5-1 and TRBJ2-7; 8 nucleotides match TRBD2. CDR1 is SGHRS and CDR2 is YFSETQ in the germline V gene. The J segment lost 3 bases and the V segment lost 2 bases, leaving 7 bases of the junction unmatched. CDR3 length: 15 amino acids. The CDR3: CASSLTGGSVYEQYF. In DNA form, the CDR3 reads TGCGCCAGCAGCTTAACGGGAGGGTCTGTCTACGAGCAGTACTTC. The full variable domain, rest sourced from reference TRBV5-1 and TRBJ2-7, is KAGVTQTPRYLIKTRGQQVTLSCSPISGHRSVSWYQQTPGQGLQFLFEYFSETQRNKGNFPGRFSGRQFSNSRSEMNVSTLELGDSALYLCASSLTGGSVYEQYFGPGTRLTVT.

The CDR3 coding sequence is TGTGCCAGCAGCTTGTTTGGACAGCCGAACACTGAAGCTTTCTTT. Translation: CASSLFGQPNTEAFF. V gene TRBV5-6 combines with J gene TRBJ1-1; perhaps TRBD1 as D (6 bases). This CDR3 has 15 amino acids. Germline-derived CDR1 and CDR2 are SGHDT and YYEEEE. V was trimmed by 1 base and J by 1 base, leaving 11 bases between them.

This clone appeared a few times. The CDR3 DNA follows: TGTGCCAGCAGCAGAATAGGACAGAGCTCCTACGAGCAGTACTTC. This encodes CASSRIGQSSYEQYF. The V call is TRBV6-5, the J call TRBJ2-7, with a possible D match to TRBD1 (6 bases). V was clipped by 6 bases and J by 0 bases, with 15 bases between them. CDR1 and CDR2 (germline): MNHEY, SVGAGI. The CDR3 has 15 amino acids.

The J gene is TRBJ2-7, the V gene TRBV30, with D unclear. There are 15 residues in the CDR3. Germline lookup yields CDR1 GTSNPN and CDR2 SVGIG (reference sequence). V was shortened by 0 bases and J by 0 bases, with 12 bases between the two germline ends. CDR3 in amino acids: CAWSVSVWSSYEQYF. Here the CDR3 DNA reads TGTGCCTGGAGTGTTTCGGTTTGGAGCTCCTACGAGCAGTACTTC.

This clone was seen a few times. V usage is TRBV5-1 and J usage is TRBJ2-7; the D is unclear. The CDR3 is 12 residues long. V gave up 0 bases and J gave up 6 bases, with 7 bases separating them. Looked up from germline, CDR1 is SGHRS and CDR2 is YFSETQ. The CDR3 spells CASSLVSSEQYF. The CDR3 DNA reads TGCGCCAGCAGCTTGGTGAGCTCCGAGCAGTACTTC.

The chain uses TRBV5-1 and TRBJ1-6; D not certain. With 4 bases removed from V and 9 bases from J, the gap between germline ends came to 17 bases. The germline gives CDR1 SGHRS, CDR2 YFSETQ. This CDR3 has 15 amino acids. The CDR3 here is CASSRGNLPLSPLHF. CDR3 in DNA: TGCGCCAGCAGCCGGGGTAACTTACCCCTTTCACCCCTCCACTTT.

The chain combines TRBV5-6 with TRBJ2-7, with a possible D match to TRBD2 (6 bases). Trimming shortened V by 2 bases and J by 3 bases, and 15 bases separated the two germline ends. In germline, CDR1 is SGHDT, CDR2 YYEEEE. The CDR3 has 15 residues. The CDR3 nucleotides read TGTGCCAGCAGCTTACGGGGGTCGGTAATCTACGAGCAGTACTTC. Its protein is CASSLRGSVIYEQYF.

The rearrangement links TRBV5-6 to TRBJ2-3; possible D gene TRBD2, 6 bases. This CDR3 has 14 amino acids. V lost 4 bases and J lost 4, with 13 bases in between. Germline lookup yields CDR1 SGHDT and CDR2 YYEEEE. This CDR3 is CASSVGPGADTQYF. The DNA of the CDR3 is TGTGCCAGCAGCGTGGGCCCGGGAGCAGATACGCAGTATTTT.

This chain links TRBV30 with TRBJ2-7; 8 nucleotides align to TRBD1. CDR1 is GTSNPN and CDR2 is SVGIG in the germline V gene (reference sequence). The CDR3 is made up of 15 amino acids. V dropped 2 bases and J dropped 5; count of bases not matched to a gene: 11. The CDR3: CAWSPRQGALNEQYF. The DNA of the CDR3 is TGTGCCTGGAGTCCCCGTCAGGGGGCTTTAAACGAGCAGTACTTC.

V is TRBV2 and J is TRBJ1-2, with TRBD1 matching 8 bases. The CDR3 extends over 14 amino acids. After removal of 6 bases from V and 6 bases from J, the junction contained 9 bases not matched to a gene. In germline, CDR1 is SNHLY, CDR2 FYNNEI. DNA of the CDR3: TGTGCCAGCAGATACAGGGGGGTGAATGATGGCTACACCTTC. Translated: CASRYRGVNDGYTF.

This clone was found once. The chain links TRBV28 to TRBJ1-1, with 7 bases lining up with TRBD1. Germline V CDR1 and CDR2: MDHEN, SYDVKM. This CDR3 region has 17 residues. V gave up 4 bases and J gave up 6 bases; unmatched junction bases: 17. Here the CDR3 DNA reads TGTGCCAGCAGTTCCTTTGACAGGGCGGGGTCATACGCTGAAGCTTTCTTT. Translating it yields CASSSFDRAGSYAEAFF.

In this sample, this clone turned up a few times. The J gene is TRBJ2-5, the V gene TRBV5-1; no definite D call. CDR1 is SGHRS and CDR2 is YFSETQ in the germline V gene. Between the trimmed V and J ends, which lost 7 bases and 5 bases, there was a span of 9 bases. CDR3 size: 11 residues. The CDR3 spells CASSQRETQYF. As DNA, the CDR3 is TGCGCCAGCTCCCAGAGGGAGACCCAGTACTTC.

The CDR3 coding sequence is TGTGCCAGCAGCTTAGGTCGTTTCGATCGGGAGCGAAGGGAGCAGTACTTC. Translated: CASSLGRFDRERREQYF. The chain couples TRBV7-2 to TRBJ2-5; tentatively, D is TRBD2 (6 bases). V was cut by 1 base and J by 11 bases, with 26 bases left in between. This CDR3 contains 17 residues. Germline CDR1 and CDR2: SGHTA and FQGNSA.

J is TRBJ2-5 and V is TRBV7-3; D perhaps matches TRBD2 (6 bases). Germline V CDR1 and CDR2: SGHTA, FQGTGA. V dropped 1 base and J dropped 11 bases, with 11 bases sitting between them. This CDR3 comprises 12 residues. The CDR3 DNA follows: TGTGCCAGCAGCTTAATGGGCGGGGAGCAGTACTTC. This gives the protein CASSLMGGEQYF.

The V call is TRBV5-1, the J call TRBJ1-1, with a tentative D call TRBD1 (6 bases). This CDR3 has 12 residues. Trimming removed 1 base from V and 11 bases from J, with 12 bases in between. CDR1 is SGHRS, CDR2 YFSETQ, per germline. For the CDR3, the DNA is TGCGCCAGCAGCTTGTCAGGGCAGGGGGCTTTCTTT. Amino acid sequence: CASSLSGQGAFF.

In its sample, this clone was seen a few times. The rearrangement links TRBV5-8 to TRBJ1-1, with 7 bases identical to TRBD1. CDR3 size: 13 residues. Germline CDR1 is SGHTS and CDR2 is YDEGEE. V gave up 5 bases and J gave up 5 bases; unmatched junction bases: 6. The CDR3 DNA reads TGTGCCAGCAGGGTGACAGGGAGTACTGAAGCTTTCTTT. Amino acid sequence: CASRVTGSTEAFF.

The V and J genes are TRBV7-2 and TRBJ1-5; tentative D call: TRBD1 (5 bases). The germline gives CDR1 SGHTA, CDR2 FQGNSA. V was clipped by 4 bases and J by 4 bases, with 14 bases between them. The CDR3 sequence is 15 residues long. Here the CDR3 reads CASSSQGEGNQPQHF. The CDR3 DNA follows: TGTGCCAGCAGCTCTCAGGGTGAAGGAAATCAGCCCCAGCATTTT.